The 6 T cell receptor beta chains below all came from one sample that was sequenced in a study of T cells in women clearing cervical HPV infection. Produced via immunoSEQ multiplex PCR; TCRdb's table is partial and in-frame only. This sample lists about 46,000 clones; its ten largest clones have less than 40%. Source material: blood buffy coat. The receptors were sampled from a woman aged 18-69 years with a cervical HPV16 infection that either progressed to CIN3+ or cleared (not recorded which).

The sequenced part of the CDR3 DNA is TGTGCCAGCACCCCTGGGGCTATTCAAGAGACC. Translated: CASTPGAIQET. The complete CDR3 reads CASTPGAIQETQYF. V is TRBV7-9 and J is TRBJ2-5, with D possibly being TRBD1 (5 bases). From the germline J gene comes the end of the CDR3, since the read stops 3 residues before it. Trimming cost V 7 bases and J 2 bases, with 14 bases left between them. CDR1 is SEHNR, CDR2 FQNEAQ, per germline (reference sequence). The CDR3 spans 14 residues.

Remarks on this clone: The observed sequence ends 3 residues before the CDR3 terminus, with the missing tail filled in from the germline J gene. V gene TRBV19 combines with J gene TRBJ1-4; 9 bases align to TRBD1. J gave up 7 bases and V 6 bases, and 6 bases lay outside the gene matches. Germline V gene data show CDR1 as LNHDA and CDR2 as SQIVND (reference sequence). This CDR3 region has 14 residues. The CDR3 DNA, read in part, is TGTGCCAGTAGAGCGGACAGGGGAAGTGAAAAA. Its translation: CASRADRGSEK. The CDR3 in full is CASRADRGSEKLFF.

Turning to this clone: The observed sequence ends 3 residues before the CDR3 terminus, with the missing tail filled in from the germline J gene. V usage is TRBV20-1 and J usage is TRBJ1-1, with a weak D call TRBD1 (6 bases). In germline, CDR1 is DFQATT, CDR2 SNEGSKA (reference sequence). The CDR3 sequence is 11 residues long. The DNA read from the CDR3 is TGCAGTGCTAGAGGGGACATCGAA. Encoded protein: CSARGDIE. The CDR3, in full, reads CSARGDIEAFF.

With respect to this clone: The CDR3 extends 3 residues past the end of the read, so its final part is completed from the germline J gene. The V and J genes are TRBV7-8 and TRBJ2-3, with TRBD2 matching 7 bases. Germline assignment: CDR1 SGHVS and CDR2 FQNEAQ. This CDR3 is built from 17 residues. V gave up 5 bases and J gave up 0 bases; unmatched junction bases: 11. CDR3 protein: CASSPPGAGLSTDTQYF. CDR3 DNA (partial): TGTGCCAGCAGCCCGCCGGGAGCGGGACTTAGCACAGATACG. Full variable domain (remainder filled in from reference TRBV7-8 and TRBJ2-3): GAGVSQSPRYKVAKRGQDVALRCDPISGHVSLFWYQQALGQGPEFLTYFQNEAQLDKSGLPSDRFFAERPEGSVSTLKIQRTQQEDSAVYLCASSPPGAGLSTDTQYFGPGTRLTVL.

Partial CDR3 DNA: TGTGCCTGGAGTGTCTGGCGGGCCACTGAA. Protein product: CAWSVWRATE. The full CDR3 reads CAWSVWRATEAFF. This chain joins TRBV30 and TRBJ1-1; D unclear. The read terminates 3 residues before the CDR3 end, so the remaining end is supplied by the germline J gene. This CDR3 spans 13 amino acids. Germline V CDR1 and CDR2: GTSNPN, SVGIG (reference sequence). Between the trimmed V and J ends, which lost 0 bases and 4 bases, there was a span of 9 bases.

Note on this clone: The read gets to within 3 residues of the CDR3 end, and the germline J gene fills in the rest. The chain has TRBV11-3 and TRBJ2-7; D is undetermined. The CDR3 sequence is 15 residues long. Germline CDR1 reads SGHNT; CDR2 reads YENEEA. V lost 1 base and J 5 bases, leaving 15 bases between the germline ends. CDR3 protein: CASSLGASMTHEQYF. CDR3 DNA, as far as it was read: TGTGCCAGCAGCTTAGGGGCCTCCATGACCCACGAG.